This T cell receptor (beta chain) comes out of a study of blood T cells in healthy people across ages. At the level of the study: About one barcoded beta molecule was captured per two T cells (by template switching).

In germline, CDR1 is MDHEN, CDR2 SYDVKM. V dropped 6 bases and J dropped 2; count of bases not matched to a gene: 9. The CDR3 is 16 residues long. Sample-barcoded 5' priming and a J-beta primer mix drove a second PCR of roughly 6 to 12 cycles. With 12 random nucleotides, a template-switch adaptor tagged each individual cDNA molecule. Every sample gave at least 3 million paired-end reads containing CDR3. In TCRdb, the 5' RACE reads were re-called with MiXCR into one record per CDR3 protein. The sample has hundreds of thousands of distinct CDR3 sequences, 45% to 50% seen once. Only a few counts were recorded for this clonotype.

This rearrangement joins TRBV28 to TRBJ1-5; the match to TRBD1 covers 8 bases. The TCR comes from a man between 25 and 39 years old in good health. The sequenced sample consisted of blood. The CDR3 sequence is CASRPGGPLGNQPQHF. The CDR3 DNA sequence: TGTGCCAGCAGACCAGGGGGCCCCTTGGGCAATCAGCCCCAGCATTTT.